This TCR beta chain was recorded in a study of graft-versus-host responses after intestinal transplantation. About the research overall: Anti-thymocyte globulin served as induction for all recipients, who then took tacrolimus and steroids for around 3 years. Study outcomes and limitations: Recipient marrow harbored GvH clones, some of which surfaced first in ileum or blood. Early post-transplant falls in HvG clones accompanied the peak levels of circulating GvH clones.

J gave up 5 bases and V 5 bases, and 7 bases lay outside the gene matches. Germline V gene lookup returns CDR1 SGHRS and CDR2 YFSETQ. This CDR3 comprises 14 residues. Assay used: immunoSEQ multiplex PCR; TCRdb lists only in-frame clones, some missing. The table records tens of thousands of clones, roughly 93% of them present only once. This clone was picked up one time. What it recognizes is unknown. Source: PBMCs, taken roughly 860 days after a first intestinal transplant, on the day of a second. The chain joins TRBV5-1 to TRBJ2-1, with TRBD2 identical over 7 bases. This receptor was identified in a human patient who received an intestinal transplant, so some T cells may come from the graft donor. The CDR3 sequence is CASRMIAGHNEQFF. The CDR3 bases are TGCGCCAGCAGAATGATAGCGGGCCACAATGAGCAGTTCTTC. Together with reference TRBV5-1 and TRBJ2-1, the CDR3 gives the full variable domain: KAGVTQTPRYLIKTRGQQVTLSCSPISGHRSVSWYQQTPGQGLQFLFEYFSETQRNKGNFPGRFSGRQFSNSRSEMNVSTLELGDSALYLCASRMIAGHNEQFFGPGTRLTVL.